These T cell receptor beta chains were read from a single sample in a study of cytomegalovirus exposure and HLA in healthy donors. Method: immunoSEQ multiplex PCR; TCRdb's copy keeps in-frame clones and lacks some. The sample includes approximately 30,000 clones. Specimen: PBMCs. These receptors were collected from a woman aged 40 to 50 in good health and CMV-seropositive. The CDR3 runs from the conserved cysteine through the conserved F or W. Fields, in order: CDR3 protein, CDR3 DNA, J gene, V gene, CDR3 length, D gene. A D gene is named only where the DNA matches it firmly.

CASSDRTGGGYEQYF	TGTGCCAGCAGTGACCGGACAGGGGGCGGCTACGAGCAGTACTTC	TRBJ2-7	TRBV25-1	15	TRBD1
CASSFHLAGGGDTQYF	TGTGCCAGCAGCTTTCACCTAGCGGGGGGCGGGGATACGCAGTATTTT	TRBJ2-3	TRBV7-9	16	TRBD2
CASSDRGRDGYTF	TGTGCCAGCAGCGACAGGGGACGGGATGGCTACACCTTC	TRBJ1-2	TRBV9	13	TRBD1
CAWSALALGETQYF	TGTGCCTGGAGTGCCTTAGCATTGGGAGAGACCCAGTACTTC	TRBJ2-5	TRBV30	14	-
CASSSLRGHQETQYF	TGTGCCAGCAGCTCCTTGAGGGGGCACCAAGAGACCCAGTACTTC	TRBJ2-5	TRBV7-9	15	TRBD1
CASSYGRDRNRDTQYF	TGTGCCAGCAGTTACGGGCGGGACAGGAATAGAGATACGCAGTATTTT	TRBJ2-3	TRBV6-5	16	TRBD1
CASSNRPSGLGQSHYEQYF	TGTGCCAGCAGTAATCGGCCAAGTGGGCTGGGACAGTCCCACTACGAGCAGTACTTC	TRBJ2-7	TRBV2	19	TRBD1
CAWSVLAGEQFF	TGTGCCTGGAGTGTACTGGCGGGCGAGCAGTTCTTC	TRBJ2-1	TRBV30	12	-
CATSRYRTGAIIEQYF	TGTGCCACCAGCAGATACAGGACAGGCGCTATAATCGAGCAGTACTTC	TRBJ2-7	TRBV15	16	TRBD1
CASSPPVGQGREQYF	TGTGCCAGCTCACCACCCGTAGGACAGGGAAGGGAGCAGTACTTC	TRBJ2-7	TRBV18	15	TRBD1
CASSLRTSGKAGELFF	TGTGCCAGCTCACTCCGGACTAGCGGGAAGGCCGGGGAGCTGTTTTTT	TRBJ2-2	TRBV18	16	TRBD2
CASSPSPDREETQYF	TGTGCCAGCTCCCCAAGTCCGGACAGGGAAGAGACCCAGTACTTC	TRBJ2-5	TRBV18	15	TRBD1
CASSAPEGGPGELFF	TGTGCCAGCAGTGCCCCAGAGGGTGGGCCCGGGGAGCTGTTTTTT	TRBJ2-2	TRBV6-1	15	-
CSGGHLNTEAFF	TGCAGCGGGGGACACCTGAACACTGAAGCTTTCTTT	TRBJ1-1	TRBV29-1	12	-
CASSHQGAWGQPQHF	TGTGCCAGTAGTCACCAGGGGGCTTGGGGTCAGCCCCAGCATTTT	TRBJ1-5	TRBV19	15	TRBD1
CASLGSSGNTIYF	TGTGCCAGCTTAGGGAGCTCTGGAAACACCATATATTTT	TRBJ1-3	TRBV2	13	-
CASSIAPGQIYGYTF	TGTGCCAGTAGTATAGCCCCGGGACAGATCTATGGCTACACCTTC	TRBJ1-2	TRBV19	15	TRBD1
CASSPRTVNTEAFF	TGTGCCAGCAGCCCCAGGACAGTTAACACTGAAGCTTTCTTT	TRBJ1-1	TRBV7-9	14	-
CASSPRGQGGEKLFF	TGTGCCAGCTCACCACGAGGGCAGGGGGGCGAAAAACTGTTTTTT	TRBJ1-4	TRBV18	15	TRBD1
CASSPRLVQGFLGPQHF	TGTGCCAGCTCACCACGTTTGGTACAGGGGTTTTTAGGGCCCCAGCATTTT	TRBJ1-5	TRBV18	17	TRBD1
CASSRGGTPTDTQYF	TGCGCCAGCAGCAGGGGTGGGACTCCAACAGATACGCAGTATTTT	TRBJ2-3	TRBV5-1	15	-
CAWTIGQGRMYF	TGTGCCTGGACCATAGGACAGGGTAGGATGTACTTC	TRBJ2-7	TRBV30	12	TRBD1
CSVEGGTGGVGGYTF	TGCAGCGTTGAAGGAGGGACAGGGGGAGTAGGTGGCTACACCTTC	TRBJ1-2	TRBV29-1	15	TRBD1
CAWSGASTDTQYF	TGTGCCTGGAGTGGGGCTTCCACAGATACGCAGTATTTT	TRBJ2-3	TRBV30	13	-
CASSDQRRTNTGELFF	TGTGCCAGCAGCGATCAGCGGAGAACGAACACCGGGGAGCTGTTTTTT	TRBJ2-2	TRBV9	16	-
CASSHPGLAGGPGDNEQFF	TGCGCCAGCAGCCATCCGGGACTAGCGGGAGGGCCTGGGGACAATGAGCAGTTCTTC	TRBJ2-1	TRBV4-1	19	TRBD2
CASSLGGPGFDEQFF	TGTGCCAGCAGCTTGGGGGGTCCGGGATTTGATGAGCAGTTCTTC	TRBJ2-1	TRBV5-4	15	-
CASSQGWGSSRANVLTF	TGCGCCAGCAGCCAGGGATGGGGCAGCTCTCGGGCCAACGTCCTGACTTTC	TRBJ2-6	TRBV4-1	17	-
CASSGQGLAGELFF	TGTGCCAGCAGCGGACAGGGGCTGGCCGGGGAGCTGTTTTTT	TRBJ2-2	TRBV14	14	TRBD1
CASSTRTGSGNTIYF	TGTGCCAGTAGTACACGGACAGGCTCTGGAAACACCATATATTTT	TRBJ1-3	TRBV19	15	TRBD1
CASKFIPGQSSYEQYF	TGTGCCAGCAAATTCATCCCGGGACAGTCCTCCTACGAGCAGTACTTC	TRBJ2-7	TRBV7-2	16	TRBD1
CASSGLGIQPQHF	TGTGCCAGCAGTGGGCTAGGAATCCAGCCCCAGCATTTT	TRBJ1-5	TRBV6-1	13	-
CASSPWTGDGYTF	TGCGCCAGCAGCCCGTGGACAGGGGATGGCTACACCTTC	TRBJ1-2	TRBV5-1	13	TRBD1
CASSAGGSLADTQYF	TGTGCCAGCAGCGCTGGGGGGTCGTTGGCAGATACGCAGTATTTT	TRBJ2-3	TRBV5-4	15	-
CASSPGQGRITDTQYF	TGCGCCAGCAGTCCTGGACAGGGAAGGATCACAGATACGCAGTATTTT	TRBJ2-3	TRBV10-1	16	TRBD1
CASSLGGRVYNEQFF	TGTGCCAGCAGTTTAGGCGGGAGGGTTTACAATGAGCAGTTCTTC	TRBJ2-1	TRBV28	15	TRBD2
CAWSWTSSNEQYF	TGTGCCTGGAGCTGGACTAGTTCTAACGAGCAGTACTTC	TRBJ2-7	TRBV30	13	TRBD2